These 20 T cell receptor beta chains were all obtained from the same sample, sequenced in a study of post-analysis software for immune sequencing data (dated by TCRdb to about 2015). Antigen specificity for these receptors is unknown. Results and caveats for the whole study, not just this receptor: Patients showed significantly higher frequencies than controls for 4 or 5 TRBV segments, among them TRBV5-6, TRBV5-1 and TRBV20-1.

The library was built by means of PCR. Sequencing instrument: Illumina HiSeq 2500. To reduce PCR and sequencing biases, unique molecular identifiers were incorporated into the TCR beta cDNA libraries. TCRdb trimmed the raw reads at Q25, called clones with MiXCR and kept productive beta chains. Under each unique CDR3 protein, matching rows form one entry showing the most common genes and DNA. The sample profile shows hundreds of thousands of distinct CDR3 sequences; roughly three fifths of them were found once. In total, the top ten clones hold 11% of the sample. The material sequenced was blood. These receptors all come from a girl aged 2-15 years with multiple sclerosis.

This clonotype was observed a few times. The chain recombines TRBV29-1 with TRBJ2-5, with D possibly TRBD1 on 5 matching bases. This CDR3 is built from 13 residues. V lost 3 bases to trimming and J lost 3 bases, with 11 bases between them. CDR1 SQVTM and CDR2 ANQGSEA come from the germline V gene. CDR3 loop: CSVDTGVEETQYF. CDR3 in DNA: TGCAGCGTTGATACAGGAGTAGAAGAGACCCAGTACTTC. Full variable domain (outside the CDR3, taken from reference TRBV29-1 and TRBJ2-5): SAVISQKPSRDICQRGTSLTIQCQVDSQVTMMFWYRQQPGQSLTLIATANQGSEATYESGFVIDKFPISRPNLTFSTLTVSNMSPEDSSIYLCSVDTGVEETQYFGPGTRLLVL.

This clonotype was recorded a few times. V and J are TRBV5-1 and TRBJ1-4; 7 bases match TRBD1. Germline CDR1 SGHRS, CDR2 YFSETQ. The CDR3 runs to 15 residues. Germline trimming cut 2 bases from V and 8 bases from J; bases unmatched to any gene: 9. The CDR3 spells CASSFTDRVHEKLFF. The CDR3 nucleotides are TGCGCCAGCAGCTTCACCGACAGGGTCCACGAAAAACTGTTTTTT.

CDR3 protein: CSVGVSEAYNEQFF. For the CDR3, the DNA is TGCAGCGTTGGGGTTAGCGAAGCCTACAATGAGCAGTTCTTC. The chain employs TRBV29-1 and TRBJ2-1; perhaps TRBD2 as D (5 bases). V was trimmed by 4 bases and J by 2 bases, leaving 12 bases between them. This CDR3 region has 14 residues. Germline V CDR1 and CDR2: SQVTM, ANQGSEA.

V and J are TRBV20-1 and TRBJ2-5; 13 bases line up with TRBD2. J lost 3 bases, V lost 3 bases, and 13 bases had no gene match. The CDR3 length is 18 residues. Germline assignment: CDR1 DFQATT and CDR2 SNEGSKA (reference sequence). Here the CDR3 DNA reads TGCAGTGCTAGCGACCTGGGGACTAGCGGGGCAACCGAAGAGACCCAGTACTTC. Protein product: CSASDLGTSGATEETQYF.

The chain couples TRBV3-1 to TRBJ1-1, with D possibly TRBD1 on 5 matching bases. The CDR3 has 16 residues. V gave up 0 bases and J gave up 1 base, with 12 bases separating them. The V gene's germline CDR1 is LGHDT and CDR2 YNNKEL (reference sequence). DNA for the CDR3: TGTGCCAGCAGCCAAGACCGGGCAGGGCCGAACACTGAAGCTTTCTTT. Translation: CASSQDRAGPNTEAFF.

This clonotype was seen only a few times. The gene calls are TRBV7-8 and TRBJ2-3; D not certain. Trimming removed 5 bases at V and 6 bases at J, with 12 bases between. CDR1 is SGHVS, CDR2 FQNEAQ, per germline. The CDR3 covers 13 residues. The CDR3 nucleotides are TGTGCCAGCAGCATCTGGGGTGGGGATACGCAGTATTTT. Its protein is CASSIWGGDTQYF.

The chain carries TRBV29-1 and TRBJ2-7, with D perhaps assigned TRBD1 or TRBD2 (5 bases each). The end of the DNA is better explained by TRBJ2-5, so the J call may be wrong. The CDR3 runs 15 residues. Germline lookup yields CDR1 SQVTM and CDR2 ANQGSEA. Here the CDR3 reads CSVGLAGQWGETQYF. The CDR3, as DNA: TGCAGCGTGGGGCTGGCAGGGCAGTGGGGGGAGACCCAGTACTTC.

As for this clonotype: The CDR3 carries no conserved terminal phenylalanine or tryptophan, so it likely arises from a read error. The chain uses TRBV10-3 and TRBJ2-7, with a tentative D call TRBD1 (5 bases). Germline CDR1 is ENHRY and CDR2 is SYGVKD. The CDR3 runs 15 residues. Trimming shortened V by 4 bases and J by 2 bases, and 15 bases separated the two germline ends. CDR3 DNA sequence: TGTGCCATCAGTGTGGTGGACACGCCAACCTACGAGCAGTACGGC. As protein: CAISVVDTPTYEQYG.

V gene TRBV29-1 combines with J gene TRBJ2-3; possibly TRBD2 for D (6 bases). Germline CDR1 SQVTM, CDR2 ANQGSEA. The CDR3 consists of 14 residues. Trimming cost V 8 bases and J 0 bases, with 15 bases left between them. The CDR3 region is CSLRSSDSTDTQYF. The CDR3 DNA reads as TGCAGCCTCCGGTCTAGCGATAGCACAGATACGCAGTATTTT.

CDR3 amino acids: CASSLRGGQSYNEQFF. The CDR3 DNA is TGTGCCAGCAGCTTACGAGGTGGACAGAGCTACAATGAGCAGTTCTTC. The V gene is TRBV7-2, the J gene TRBJ2-1; TRBD1 is a possible D gene (6 bases). Trimming removed 2 bases at V and 3 bases at J, with 14 bases between. This CDR3 has 16 amino acids. The germline gives CDR1 SGHTA, CDR2 FQGNSA.

The table lists this clonotype with a count of one. This sequence joins TRBV9 and TRBJ1-4; no firm D call. The V gene lost 4 bases and the J gene lost 6 bases, with 13 bases spanning the gap. The CDR3 is made up of 14 amino acids. CDR1 SGDLS and CDR2 YYNGEE come from the germline V gene. CDR3 sequence reads: CASSLEVSDEKLFF. The DNA of the CDR3 is TGTGCCAGCAGCTTGGAAGTCTCGGATGAAAAACTGTTTTTT.

This clonotype was observed a few times. Compared with germline, one end of the junction differs, possibly owing to a read error. V usage is TRBV20-1 and J usage is TRBJ1-2; D gene ambiguous. From germline, CDR1 is DFQATT and CDR2 SNEGSKA (reference sequence). The CDR3 has 11 residues. The CDR3 loop is CSARRPDGHTF. The CDR3 nucleotides are TGCAGTGCTAGGAGGCCTGATGGCCACACCTTC.

This rearrangement joins TRBV6-1 to TRBJ1-2; TRBD1 matches at 10 bases. J was trimmed by 6 bases and V by 2 bases; bases with no gene match: 6. The CDR3 consists of 15 residues. Germline CDR1 MNHNS, CDR2 SASEGT. CDR3 sequence: CASSELPGTGDGYTF. In DNA, the CDR3 is TGTGCCAGCAGTGAACTCCCCGGGACAGGGGATGGCTACACCTTC.

J is TRBJ2-1 and V is TRBV6-1; maybe TRBD2 (7 bases). The CDR3 is made up of 16 amino acids. V dropped 4 bases and J dropped 5 bases, with 18 bases sitting between them. The germline CDR1 and CDR2 sequences are MNHNS and SASEGT. The CDR3 reads CASSVRGAHLNNEQFF. The CDR3 coding sequence is TGTGCCAGCAGTGTCCGGGGGGCACACCTTAACAATGAGCAGTTCTTC.

This chain joins TRBV5-1 and TRBJ2-1; 7 bases align to TRBD2. The length of the CDR3 is 14 residues. From germline, CDR1 is SGHRS and CDR2 YFSETQ. Losses at the gene ends were 6 bases for V and 8 bases for J; bases not matched to a gene: 11. CDR3 loop: CASTEAQREHEQFF. The CDR3 bases are TGCGCCAGCACCGAAGCCCAGCGGGAACATGAGCAGTTCTTC.

The CDR3 DNA is TGTGCCAGCAGCCAACCACCGGGACTAGGAATCACCGGGGAGCTGTTTTTT. It yields the protein CASSQPPGLGITGELFF. This chain links TRBV3-1 with TRBJ2-2; 8 nucleotides align to TRBD2. This CDR3 has 17 amino acids. V lost 2 bases and J lost 4; bases outside the gene matches: 9. CDR1 LGHDT and CDR2 YNNKEL come from the germline V gene (reference sequence).

This clonotype was found a few times. The chain joins TRBV24-1 to TRBJ2-5, with D perhaps TRBD2 (6 bases). V was pared by 4 bases and J by 11 bases, with 22 bases between. The CDR3 sequence is 15 residues long. CDR1 KGHDR and CDR2 SFDVKD come from the germline V gene. In nucleotides, the CDR3 is TGTGCCACCAGTGAAATCCGAGGGGAGGACAATGAGCAGTACTTC. It translates to CATSEIRGEDNEQYF.

V gene TRBV29-1 combines with J gene TRBJ1-2, with D uncertain. Between the trimmed V and J ends, which lost 5 bases and 4 bases, there was a span of 14 bases. In germline, CDR1 is SQVTM, CDR2 ANQGSEA. The CDR3 consists of 13 residues. CDR3 DNA sequence: TGCAGCGTTCCACCCCAAGAGGGCTATGGCTACACCTTC. Residues: CSVPPQEGYGYTF.

The V call is TRBV29-1, the J call TRBJ2-1; possible D gene TRBD1, 6 bases. The germline V gene has CDR1 SQVTM and CDR2 ANQGSEA. Between the trimmed V and J ends, which lost 6 bases and 4 bases, there was a span of 10 bases. The CDR3 loop spans 12 amino acids. CDR3 bases: TGCAGCGTCGACAGGCAGTACAATGAGCAGTTCTTC. Amino acid sequence: CSVDRQYNEQFF.

The chain joins TRBV5-5 to TRBJ2-1, with 12 nucleotides matching TRBD2. CDR1 is SGHKS, CDR2 YYEKEE, per germline (reference sequence). Trimming cost V 4 bases and J 7 bases; bases outside gene matches: 9. This CDR3 region has 16 residues. The DNA for the CDR3 is TGTGCCAGCAGCCTCCTAAGACTAGCGGGAGTGAATGAGCAGTTCTTC. Its translation: CASSLLRLAGVNEQFF.